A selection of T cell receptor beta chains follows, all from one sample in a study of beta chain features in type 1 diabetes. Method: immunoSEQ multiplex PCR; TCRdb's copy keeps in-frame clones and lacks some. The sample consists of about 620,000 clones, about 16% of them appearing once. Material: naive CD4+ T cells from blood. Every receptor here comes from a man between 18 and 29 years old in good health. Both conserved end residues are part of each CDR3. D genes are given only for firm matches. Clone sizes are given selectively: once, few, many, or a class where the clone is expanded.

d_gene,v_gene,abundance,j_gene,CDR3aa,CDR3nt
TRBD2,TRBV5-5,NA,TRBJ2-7,CASSLAGTRNYEQYF,TGTGCCAGCAGCTTGGCCGGGACTAGAAACTACGAGCAGTACTTC
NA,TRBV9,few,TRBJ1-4,CASSVDSRNNEKLFF,TGTGCCAGCAGCGTAGATAGTCGGAACAATGAAAAACTGTTTTTT
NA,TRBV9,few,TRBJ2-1,CASSVGPPPTYNEQFF,TGTGCCAGCAGCGTAGGGCCGCCGCCGACATACAATGAGCAGTTCTTC
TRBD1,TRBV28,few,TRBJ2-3,CASRRQGTGIDTQYF,TGTGCCAGCAGGAGACAAGGGACAGGTATAGATACGCAGTATTTT
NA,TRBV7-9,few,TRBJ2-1,CASSSDWDNEQFF,TGTGCCAGCAGCTCCGACTGGGATAATGAGCAGTTCTTC
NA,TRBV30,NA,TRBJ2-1,CAWSVLSSYNEQFF,TGTGCCTGGAGTGTCCTGAGCTCCTACAATGAGCAGTTCTTC
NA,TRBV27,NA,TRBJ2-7,CASSRSSYEQYF,TGTGCCAGCAGTCGGTCCTCCTACGAGCAGTACTTC
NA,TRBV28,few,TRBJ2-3,CASRRTVLSTDTQYF,TGTGCCAGCAGAAGGACAGTACTCAGCACAGATACGCAGTATTTT
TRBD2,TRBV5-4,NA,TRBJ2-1,CASTPTSGRRNEQFF,TGTGCCAGCACCCCGACTAGCGGGAGACGCAATGAGCAGTTCTTC
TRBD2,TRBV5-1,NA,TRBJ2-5,CASSLGGTSGQETQYF,TGCGCCAGCAGCTTGGGTGGGACTAGCGGCCAAGAGACCCAGTACTTC
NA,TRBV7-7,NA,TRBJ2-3,CASSLGLRTDTQYF,TGTGCTAGCAGCTTAGGCCTCCGCACAGATACGCAGTATTTT
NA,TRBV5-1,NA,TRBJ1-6,CASSLEGTPRSPLHF,TGCGCCAGCAGCTTGGAGGGGACACCGCGTTCACCCCTCCACTTT
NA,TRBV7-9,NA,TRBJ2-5,CASRGSRETQYF,TGTGCCAGCAGGGGATCTAGGGAGACCCAGTACTTC
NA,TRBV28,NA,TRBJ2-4,CASSLLAGSQNIQYF,TGTGCCAGCAGTTTATTGGCAGGGAGCCAAAACATTCAGTACTTC
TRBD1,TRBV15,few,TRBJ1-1,CATSRGQGKVNTEAFF,TGTGCCACCAGCAGGGGACAGGGTAAGGTGAACACTGAAGCTTTCTTT
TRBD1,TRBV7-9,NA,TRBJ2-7,CASGRDSALGQYF,TGTGCCAGCGGCCGGGACAGCGCTCTCGGGCAGTACTTC
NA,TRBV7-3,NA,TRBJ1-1,CASRLDRNTEAFF,TGTGCCAGCAGACTAGACCGGAACACTGAAGCTTTCTTT
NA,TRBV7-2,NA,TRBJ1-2,CASSLGPGTAYGYTF,TGTGCCAGCAGCTTAGGCCCCGGGACGGCCTATGGCTACACCTTC
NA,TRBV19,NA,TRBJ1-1,CASSIMGFNTEAFF,TGTGCCAGTAGTATTATGGGATTCAACACTGAAGCTTTCTTT
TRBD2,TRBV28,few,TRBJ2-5,CASSLVLAGQETQYF,TGTGCCAGCAGTTTGGTTCTAGCGGGTCAAGAGACCCAGTACTTC
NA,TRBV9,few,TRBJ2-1,CASSVGLDSSYNEQFF,TGTGCCAGCAGCGTAGGGCTAGACAGCTCCTACAATGAGCAGTTCTTC
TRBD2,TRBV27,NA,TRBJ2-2,CASSLISSGRSPTGELFF,TGTGCCAGCAGTTTAATTAGTAGCGGGAGATCCCCCACCGGGGAGCTGTTTTTT
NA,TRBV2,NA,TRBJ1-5,CASSEARGDQPQHF,TGTGCCAGCAGTGAAGCGCGGGGGGATCAGCCCCAGCATTTT
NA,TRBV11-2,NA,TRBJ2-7,CASSRSGQTYEQYF,TGTGCCAGCAGCCGCTCGGGACAAACCTACGAGCAGTACTTC
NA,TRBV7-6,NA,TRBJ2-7,CASSLALGGYEQYF,TGTGCCAGCAGCTTAGCGCTGGGCGGCTACGAGCAGTACTTC
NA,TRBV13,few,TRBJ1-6,CASSLAFRDNSPLHF,TGTGCCAGCAGCTTAGCTTTTAGGGATAATTCACCCCTCCACTTT